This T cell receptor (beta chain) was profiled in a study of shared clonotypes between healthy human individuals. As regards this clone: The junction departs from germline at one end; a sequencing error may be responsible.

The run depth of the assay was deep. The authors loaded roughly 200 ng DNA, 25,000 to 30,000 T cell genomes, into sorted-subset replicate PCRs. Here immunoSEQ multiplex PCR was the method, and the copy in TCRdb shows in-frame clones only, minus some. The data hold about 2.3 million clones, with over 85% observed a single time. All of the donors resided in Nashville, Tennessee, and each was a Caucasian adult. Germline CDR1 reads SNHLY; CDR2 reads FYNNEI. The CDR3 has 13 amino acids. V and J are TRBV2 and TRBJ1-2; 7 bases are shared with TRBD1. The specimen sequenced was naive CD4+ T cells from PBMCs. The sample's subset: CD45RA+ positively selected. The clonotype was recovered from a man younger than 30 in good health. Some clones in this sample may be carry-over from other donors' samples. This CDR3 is CASLLSGRGEGRF. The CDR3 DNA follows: TGTGCCAGCCTCCTTTCGGGCAGGGGGGAAGGCCGCTTC. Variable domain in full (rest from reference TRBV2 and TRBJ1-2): EPEVTQTPSHQVTQMGQEVILRCVPISNHLYFYWYRQILGQKVEFLVSFYNNEISEKSEIFDDQFSVERPDGSNFTLKIRSTKLEDSAMYFCASLLSGRGEGRFGSGTRLTVV.